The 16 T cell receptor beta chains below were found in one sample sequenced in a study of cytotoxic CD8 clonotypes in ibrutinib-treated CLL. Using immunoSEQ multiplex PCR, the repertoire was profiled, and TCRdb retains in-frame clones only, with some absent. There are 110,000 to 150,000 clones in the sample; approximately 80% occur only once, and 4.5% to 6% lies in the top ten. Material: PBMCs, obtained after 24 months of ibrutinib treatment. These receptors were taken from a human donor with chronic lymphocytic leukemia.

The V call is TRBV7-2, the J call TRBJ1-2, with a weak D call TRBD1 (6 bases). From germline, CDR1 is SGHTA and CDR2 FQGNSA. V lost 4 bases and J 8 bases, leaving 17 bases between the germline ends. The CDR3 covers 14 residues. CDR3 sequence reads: CASSWQGSLGGYTF. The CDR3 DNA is TGTGCCAGCAGCTGGCAGGGGTCCCTGGGGGGCTACACCTTC.

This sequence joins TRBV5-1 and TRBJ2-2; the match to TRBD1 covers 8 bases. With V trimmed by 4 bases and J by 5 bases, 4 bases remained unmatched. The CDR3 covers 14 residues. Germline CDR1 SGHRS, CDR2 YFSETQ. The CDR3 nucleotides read TGCGCCAGCAGCCAGACAGGGGAGACCGGGGAGCTGTTTTTT. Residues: CASSQTGETGELFF.

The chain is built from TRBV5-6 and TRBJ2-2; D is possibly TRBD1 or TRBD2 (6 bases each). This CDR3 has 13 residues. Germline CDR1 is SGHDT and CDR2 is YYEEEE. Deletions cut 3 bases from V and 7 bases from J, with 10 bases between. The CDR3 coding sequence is TGTGCCAGCAGCTGGGGGCGGGGCGGGGAGCTGTTTTTT. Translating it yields CASSWGRGGELFF.

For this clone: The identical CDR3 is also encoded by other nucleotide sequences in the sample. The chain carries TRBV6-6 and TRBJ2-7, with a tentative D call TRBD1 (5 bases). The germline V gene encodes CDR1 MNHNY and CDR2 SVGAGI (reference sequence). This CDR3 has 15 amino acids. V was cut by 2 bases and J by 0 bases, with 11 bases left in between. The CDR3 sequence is CASSYGAESSYEQYF. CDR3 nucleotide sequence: TGTGCCAGCAGTTACGGGGCAGAGAGCTCCTACGAGCAGTACTTC.

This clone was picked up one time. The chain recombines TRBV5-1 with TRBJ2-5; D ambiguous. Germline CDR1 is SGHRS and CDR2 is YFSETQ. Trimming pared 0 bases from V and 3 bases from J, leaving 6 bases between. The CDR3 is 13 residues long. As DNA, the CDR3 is TGCGCCAGCAGCTTGGGGGGTGAAGAGACCCAGTACTTC. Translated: CASSLGGEETQYF.

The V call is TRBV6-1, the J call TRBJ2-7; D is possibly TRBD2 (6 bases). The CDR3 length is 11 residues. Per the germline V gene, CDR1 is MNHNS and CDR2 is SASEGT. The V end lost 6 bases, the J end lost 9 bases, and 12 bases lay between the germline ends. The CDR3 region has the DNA TGTGCCAGCAGCGAGACTAGGATGCAGTACTTC. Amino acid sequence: CASSETRMQYF.

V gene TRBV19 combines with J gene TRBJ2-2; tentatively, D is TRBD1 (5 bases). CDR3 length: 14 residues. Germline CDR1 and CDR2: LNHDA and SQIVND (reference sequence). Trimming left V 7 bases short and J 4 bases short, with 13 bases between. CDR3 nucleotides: TGTGCCAGTACCCCGGACACATCCACCGGGGAGCTGTTTTTT. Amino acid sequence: CASTPDTSTGELFF.

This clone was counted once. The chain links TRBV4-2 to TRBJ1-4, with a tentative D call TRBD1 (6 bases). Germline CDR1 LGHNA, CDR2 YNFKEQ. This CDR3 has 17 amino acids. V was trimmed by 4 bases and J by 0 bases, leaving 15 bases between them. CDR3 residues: CASSPYERGTTNEKLFF. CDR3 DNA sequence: TGTGCCAGCAGCCCCTATGAGAGGGGGACAACTAATGAAAAACTGTTTTTT.

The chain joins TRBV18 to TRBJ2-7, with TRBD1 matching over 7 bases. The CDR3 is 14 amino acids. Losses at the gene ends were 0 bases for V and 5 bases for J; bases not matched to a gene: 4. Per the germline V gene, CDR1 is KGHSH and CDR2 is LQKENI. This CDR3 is CASSPPGQINEQYF. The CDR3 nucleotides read TGTGCCAGCTCACCACCGGGACAGATCAACGAGCAGTACTTC.

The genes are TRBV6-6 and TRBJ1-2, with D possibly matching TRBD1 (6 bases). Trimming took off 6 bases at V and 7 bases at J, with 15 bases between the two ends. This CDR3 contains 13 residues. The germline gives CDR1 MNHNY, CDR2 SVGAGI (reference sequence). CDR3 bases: TGTGCCAGCAGAAAAAGTACAGGGTTTGGCTACACCTTC. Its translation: CASRKSTGFGYTF.

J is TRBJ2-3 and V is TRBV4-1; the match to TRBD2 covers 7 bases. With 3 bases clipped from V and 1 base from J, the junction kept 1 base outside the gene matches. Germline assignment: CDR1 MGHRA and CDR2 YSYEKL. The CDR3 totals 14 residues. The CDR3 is CASSQSGGTDTQYF. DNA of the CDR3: TGCGCCAGCAGCCAGAGCGGGGGCACAGATACGCAGTATTTT.

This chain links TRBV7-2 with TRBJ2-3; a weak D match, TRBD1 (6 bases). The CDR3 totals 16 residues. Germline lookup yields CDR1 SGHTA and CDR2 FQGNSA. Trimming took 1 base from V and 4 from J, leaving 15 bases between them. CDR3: CASSLGGLGRPDTQYF. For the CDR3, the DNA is TGTGCCAGCAGCTTAGGGGGGCTCGGGCGGCCAGATACGCAGTATTTT. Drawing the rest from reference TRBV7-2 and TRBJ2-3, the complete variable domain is GAGVSQSPSNKVTEKGKDVELRCDPISGHTALYWYRQSLGQGLEFLIYFQGNSAPDKSGLPSDRFSAERTGGSVSTLTIQRTQQEDSAVYLCASSLGGLGRPDTQYFGPGTRLTVL.

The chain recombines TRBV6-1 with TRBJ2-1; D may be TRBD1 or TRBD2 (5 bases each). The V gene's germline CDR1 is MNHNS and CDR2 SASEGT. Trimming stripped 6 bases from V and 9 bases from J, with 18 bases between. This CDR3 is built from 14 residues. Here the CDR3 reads CASSQGLARGEQFF. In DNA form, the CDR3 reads TGTGCCAGCAGCCAGGGTCTGGCCCGGGGTGAGCAGTTCTTC.

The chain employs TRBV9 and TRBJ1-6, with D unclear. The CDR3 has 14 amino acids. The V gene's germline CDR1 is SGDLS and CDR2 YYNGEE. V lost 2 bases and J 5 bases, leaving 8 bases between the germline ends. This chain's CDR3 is CASSVEPNNSPLHF. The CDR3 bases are TGTGCCAGCAGCGTCGAACCCAATAATTCACCCCTCCACTTT.

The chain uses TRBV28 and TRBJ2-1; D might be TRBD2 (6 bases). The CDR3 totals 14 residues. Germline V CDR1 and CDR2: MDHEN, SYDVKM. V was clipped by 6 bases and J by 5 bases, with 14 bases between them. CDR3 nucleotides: TGTGCCAGCAGCTCTGGCGGGACCCACAATGAGCAGTTCTTC. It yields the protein CASSSGGTHNEQFF. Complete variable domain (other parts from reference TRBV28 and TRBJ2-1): DVKVTQSSRYLVKRTGEKVFLECVQDMDHENMFWYRQDPGLGLRLIYFSYDVKMKEKGDIPEGYSVSREKKERFSLILESASTNQTSMYLCASSSGGTHNEQFFGPGTRLTVL.

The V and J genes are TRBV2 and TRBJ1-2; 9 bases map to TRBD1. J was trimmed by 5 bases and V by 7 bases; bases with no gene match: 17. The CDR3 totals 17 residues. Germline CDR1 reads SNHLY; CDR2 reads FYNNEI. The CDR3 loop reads CASKARTGVGSGYGYTF. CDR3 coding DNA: TGTGCCAGCAAGGCGAGGACAGGGGTGGGGTCGGGGTATGGCTACACCTTC. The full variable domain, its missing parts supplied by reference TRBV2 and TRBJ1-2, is EPEVTQTPSHQVTQMGQEVILRCVPISNHLYFYWYRQILGQKVEFLVSFYNNEISEKSEIFDDQFSVERPDGSNFTLKIRSTKLEDSAMYFCASKARTGVGSGYGYTFGSGTRLTVV.